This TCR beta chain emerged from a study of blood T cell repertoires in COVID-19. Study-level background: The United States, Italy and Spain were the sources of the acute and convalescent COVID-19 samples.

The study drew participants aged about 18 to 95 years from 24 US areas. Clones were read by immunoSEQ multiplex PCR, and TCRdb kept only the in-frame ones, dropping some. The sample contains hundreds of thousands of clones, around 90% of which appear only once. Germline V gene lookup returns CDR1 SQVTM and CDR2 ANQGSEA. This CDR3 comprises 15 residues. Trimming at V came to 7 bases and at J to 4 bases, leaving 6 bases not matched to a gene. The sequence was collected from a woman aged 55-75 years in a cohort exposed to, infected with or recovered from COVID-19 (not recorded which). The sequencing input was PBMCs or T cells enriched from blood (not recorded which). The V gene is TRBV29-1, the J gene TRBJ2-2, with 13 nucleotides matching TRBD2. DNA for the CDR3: TGCAGCGCCCGGACTAGCGGGAGTCGCACCGGGGAGCTGTTTTTT. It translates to CSARTSGSRTGELFF.